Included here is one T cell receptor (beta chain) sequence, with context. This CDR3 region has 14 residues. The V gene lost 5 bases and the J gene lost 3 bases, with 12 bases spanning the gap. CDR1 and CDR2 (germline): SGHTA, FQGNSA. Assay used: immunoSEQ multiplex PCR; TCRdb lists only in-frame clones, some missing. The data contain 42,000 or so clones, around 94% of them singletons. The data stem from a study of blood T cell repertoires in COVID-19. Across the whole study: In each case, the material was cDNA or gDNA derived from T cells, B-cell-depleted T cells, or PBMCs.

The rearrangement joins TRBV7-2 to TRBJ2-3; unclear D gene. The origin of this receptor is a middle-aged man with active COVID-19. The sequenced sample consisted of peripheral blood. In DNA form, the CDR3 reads TGTGCCAGCAGCGCCCGACTTTCGACAGATACGCAGTATTTT. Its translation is CASSARLSTDTQYF.